In this sample, the clone carrying this T cell receptor (beta chain) turned up once. Germline assignment: CDR1 SGHTA and CDR2 FQGNSA. Trimming took off 3 bases at V and 2 bases at J, with 11 bases between the two ends. This CDR3 has 14 amino acids. Extraction and reverse transcription of RNA yielded cDNA as the sequencing template. The method was immunoSEQ multiplex PCR; TCRdb's version includes in-frame clones alone and lacks a portion of them. Among 130,000 to 150,000 clones listed, approximately 85% were seen once. The data originate from a study of CD8+ T cells in alopecia areata. Overall study context: Those treated were given oral tofacitinib at 5 to 10 mg twice daily.

Treatment indicated: oral pan-JAK inhibitor, 5-10 mg twice daily. Lesional scalp punch biopsies and peripheral blood were collected from alopecia areata patients. Sequenced here: CD8+ T cells sorted from blood, sampled at week 4, from a patient treated with tofacitinib. The chain uses TRBV7-2 and TRBJ2-7, with no clear D. The TCR sequence derives from a human donor with alopecia areata. CDR3 region: CASSFGVLAYEQYF. The DNA for the CDR3 is TGTGCCAGCAGCTTTGGAGTCCTCGCCTACGAGCAGTACTTC.